These 29 T cell receptor beta chains share one sample of origin, sequenced in a study of vaccination and CD4 T cells after COVID-19. Their target antigens are unknown. The Oncomine TCR Beta short-read assay was applied to DNA of cultured CD4+ T cells. Each CDR3 protein gets one entry after TCRdb re-called the PCR reads with MiXCR. This table has some 17,000 distinct CDR3 sequences, under 55% appearing once. As to treatment: roughly ten-day PBMC culture with coronavirus spike peptide pools or control peptides (ViraFEST assay). The input for sequencing was CD4+ T cells from blood, cultured in vitro, taken before SARS-CoV-2 vaccination. Source of these receptors: a human donor who received a COVID-19 vaccine.

V gene TRBV20-1 combines with J gene TRBJ1-6, with TRBD1 as a possible D gene (5 bases). The V and J ends lost 1 base and 7 bases respectively, with 11 bases between them. Germline V gene lookup returns CDR1 DFQATT and CDR2 SNEGSKA (reference sequence). This CDR3 is built from 14 residues. The CDR3 here is CSARGGFVNSPLHF. CDR3 DNA sequence: TGCAGTGCTAGAGGGGGGTTTGTGAATTCACCCCTCCACTTT.

The V call is TRBV5-1, the J call TRBJ2-2; 10 positions match TRBD1. Per the germline V gene, CDR1 is SGHRS and CDR2 is YFSETQ. The junction had 14 bases not matched to a gene; V was cut back by 8 bases and J by 7 bases. This CDR3 has 16 amino acids. CDR3 nucleotide sequence: TGCGCCAGTGAAGACCGGGACAGGGGAAATAGCGGGGAGCTGTTTTTT. Amino acids: CASEDRDRGNSGELFF.

This chain connects TRBV19 to TRBJ1-5; D unresolved. Trimming stripped 1 base from V and 7 bases from J, with 8 bases between. The CDR3 covers 13 residues. Germline V gene sequence: CDR1 LNHDA, CDR2 SQIVND (reference sequence). The CDR3 loop reads CASSIAEGQPQHF. The CDR3 nucleotides read TGTGCCAGTAGTATAGCAGAGGGACAGCCCCAGCATTTT.

This chain uses TRBV30 with TRBJ1-1; 10 nucleotides match TRBD1. Trimming cost V 0 bases and J 3 bases; bases outside gene matches: 7. Germline CDR1 GTSNPN, CDR2 SVGIG (reference sequence). This CDR3 spans 16 amino acids. The CDR3 sequence: CAWSVKGQGRHTEAFF. The CDR3 nucleotides read TGTGCCTGGAGTGTAAAGGGACAGGGGAGGCACACTGAAGCTTTCTTT.

V is TRBV5-4 and J is TRBJ2-5; possible D gene TRBD1, 6 bases. This CDR3 contains 15 residues. V was cut by 0 bases and J by 5 bases, with 14 bases left in between. Looked up from germline, CDR1 is SGHNT and CDR2 is YYREEE (reference sequence). The CDR3 reads CASSLVGNQGETQYF. Written as DNA, the CDR3 is TGTGCCAGCAGCTTGGTGGGGAATCAGGGGGAGACCCAGTACTTC.

The V and J genes are TRBV15 and TRBJ1-2, with no clear D. With 0 bases removed from V and 7 bases from J, the gap between germline ends came to 15 bases. The CDR3 runs 15 residues. Germline V gene lookup returns CDR1 LNHNV and CDR2 YYDKDF (reference sequence). CDR3 residues: CATSRDSAGSVGYTF. Here the CDR3 DNA reads TGTGCCACCAGCAGAGATAGTGCGGGGTCCGTTGGCTACACCTTC.

This clonotype has more than one count but fewer than ten. The chain couples TRBV6-4 to TRBJ1-2; TRBD1 matches at 7 bases. V trimming: 4 bases; J trimming: 0 bases; junction bases outside the gene matches: 8. Germline V gene sequence: CDR1 MRHNA, CDR2 SNTAGT. CDR3 length: 16 residues. CDR3 sequence (DNA): TGTGCCAGCAGTGCGACAGGGACGCTGACTAACTATGGCTACACCTTC. Translating gives CASSATGTLTNYGYTF.

The V call is TRBV20-1, the J call TRBJ1-1; D might be TRBD1 (6 bases). V gave up 0 bases and J gave up 2 bases, with 10 bases separating them. CDR1 is DFQATT, CDR2 SNEGSKA, per germline (reference sequence). The CDR3 totals 14 residues. The CDR3 DNA follows: TGCAGTGCTAGAGATCGGGGGCGTAACACTGAAGCTTTCTTT. Translating it yields CSARDRGRNTEAFF.

The gene calls are TRBV5-1 and TRBJ2-3; D may be TRBD2 (6 bases). The V end lost 0 bases, the J end lost 4 bases, and 18 bases lay between the germline ends. This CDR3 spans 17 amino acids. Germline values: CDR1 SGHRS, CDR2 YFSETQ. The CDR3: CASSLGGGLNLADTQYF. The CDR3 nucleotides are TGCGCCAGCAGCTTGGGGGGAGGCTTAAACCTCGCAGATACGCAGTATTTT.

This clonotype was observed a few times. This chain uses TRBV6-5 with TRBJ1-5, with D unclear. This CDR3 spans 12 amino acids. Germline CDR1 MNHEY, CDR2 SVGAGI. The V end lost 4 bases, the J end lost 3 bases, and 4 bases lay between the germline ends. CDR3 nucleotide sequence: TGTGCCAGCAGTTCCTACAATCAGCCCCAGCATTTT. Translated: CASSSYNQPQHF.

The rearrangement links TRBV7-2 to TRBJ2-3; either TRBD1 or TRBD2 may supply D (6 bases each). In germline, CDR1 is SGHTA, CDR2 FQGNSA. The CDR3 consists of 18 residues. Trimming left V 1 base short and J 2 bases short, with 19 bases between. This chain's CDR3 is CASSLGRGLPHSTDTQYF. The CDR3 bases are TGTGCCAGCAGCTTAGGCAGGGGACTTCCACATTCCACAGATACGCAGTATTTT.

This chain uses TRBV20-1 with TRBJ1-5, with TRBD2 as a possible D gene (5 bases). The DNA matches TRBJ2-3 better at its end, which makes the J call doubtful. CDR3 size: 15 residues. CDR1 is DFQATT and CDR2 is SNEGSKA in the germline V gene (reference sequence). The CDR3: CSAREPGNSNQPQYF. CDR3 DNA sequence: TGCAGTGCTAGAGAGCCGGGGAATAGCAATCAGCCCCAGTATTTT.

The chain is built from TRBV6-5 and TRBJ1-5, with D maybe TRBD1 (5 bases). This CDR3 contains 14 residues. Looked up from germline, CDR1 is MNHEY and CDR2 is SVGAGI. The V end lost 2 bases, the J end lost 3 bases, and 8 bases lay between the germline ends. The CDR3 bases are TGTGCCAGCAGTTACGGGGGACTCAATCAGCCCCAGCATTTT. It codes for CASSYGGLNQPQHF.

This clonotype was counted only a few times. The V and J genes are TRBV15 and TRBJ1-4; the match to TRBD1 covers 7 bases. Germline lookup yields CDR1 LNHNV and CDR2 YYDKDF (reference sequence). With V trimmed by 3 bases and J by 8 bases, 9 bases remained unmatched. The CDR3 is 15 residues long. The CDR3 spells CATSRNGQAKEKLFF. Here the CDR3 DNA reads TGTGCCACCAGCAGGAACGGACAGGCGAAGGAAAAACTGTTTTTT.

J is TRBJ2-3 and V is TRBV12-3 or TRBV12-4; 7 nucleotides align to TRBD1. This CDR3 region has 17 residues. V lost 5 bases, J lost 4 bases, and 15 bases stayed unmatched. CDR3: CASSPGEGASEPDTQYF. In DNA, the CDR3 is TGTGCCAGCAGTCCCGGTGAGGGGGCGTCAGAGCCAGATACGCAGTATTTT.

This clonotype has just a few counts. The chain carries TRBV20-1 and TRBJ2-6; 10 positions agree with TRBD2. V was pared by 1 base and J by 3 bases, with 0 bases of the junction left unmatched. In germline, CDR1 is DFQATT, CDR2 SNEGSKA (reference sequence). The CDR3 contains 15 residues. This CDR3 is CSARVAGGGANVLTF. The CDR3 DNA follows: TGCAGTGCTAGAGTAGCGGGGGGTGGGGCCAACGTCCTGACTTTC.

As for this clonotype: At one of its ends the junction is not consistent with the germline gene, which may arise from a read error. The chain has TRBV19 and TRBJ1-2, with D maybe TRBD1 (5 bases). Germline lookup yields CDR1 LNHDA and CDR2 SQIVND (reference sequence). CDR3 size: 12 residues. The CDR3 loop reads CASRDPPEGYSF. The CDR3, as DNA: TGTGCCAGCCGGGACCCTCCGGAAGGCTACTCCTTC.

This clonotype occurred a few times. The chain uses TRBV2 and TRBJ1-2; tentatively, D is TRBD1 (6 bases). Germline V gene data show CDR1 as SNHLY and CDR2 as FYNNEI. The CDR3 has 13 amino acids. Trimming removed 2 bases from V and 7 bases from J, with 11 bases in between. The CDR3 DNA reads TGTGCCAGCAGTGAAAGGGGGATTGGTGGCTACACCTTC. Translated: CASSERGIGGYTF.

In its sample, this clonotype was seen a few times. The chain employs TRBV2 and TRBJ1-5; D is undetermined. The CDR3 is 14 residues long. CDR1 SNHLY and CDR2 FYNNEI come from the germline V gene. V was clipped by 4 bases and J by 1 base, with 8 bases between them. This chain's CDR3 is CASSGKRSNQPQHF. DNA for the CDR3: TGTGCCAGCAGTGGTAAGCGAAGCAATCAGCCCCAGCATTTT.

In this sample, this clonotype turned up a few times. The genes are TRBV6-5 and TRBJ2-5; D tentatively fits TRBD1 or TRBD2 (6 bases each). The V and J ends lost 0 bases and 6 bases respectively, with 14 bases between them. CDR3 length: 15 residues. Germline CDR1 reads MNHEY; CDR2 reads SVGAGI. The DNA for the CDR3 is TGTGCCAGCAGTTACTCGATAAGTCGGGGGCAGACCCAGTACTTC. It translates to CASSYSISRGQTQYF.

The rearrangement joins TRBV20-1 to TRBJ2-7, with D possibly TRBD2 on 5 matching bases. The CDR3 is 14 residues long. The germline CDR1 and CDR2 sequences are DFQATT and SNEGSKA (reference sequence). Between the trimmed V and J ends, which lost 0 bases and 6 bases, there was a span of 15 bases. CDR3 sequence: CSAREFGERAEQYF. CDR3 in DNA: TGCAGTGCTAGAGAGTTCGGGGAAAGGGCCGAGCAGTACTTC.

This clonotype was recorded a few times. The J gene is TRBJ2-7, the V gene TRBV27; D remains ambiguous. The V gene lost 6 bases and the J gene lost 3 bases, with 21 bases spanning the gap. There are 16 residues in the CDR3. The germline V gene has CDR1 MNHEY and CDR2 SMNVEV (reference sequence). Written as DNA, the CDR3 is TGTGCCAGCAGCCCCACATATGGGGAACAAGACTACGAGCAGTACTTC. Its translation is CASSPTYGEQDYEQYF.

This clonotype has a handful of counts. V and J are TRBV7-9 and TRBJ1-5, with D possibly matching TRBD1 (5 bases). Trimming removed 3 bases from V and 2 bases from J, with 11 bases in between. The CDR3 has 15 amino acids. The germline V gene encodes CDR1 SEHNR and CDR2 FQNEAQ (reference sequence). In DNA form, the CDR3 reads TGTGCCAGCAGCTTCGGGGGTGGGGGCAATCAGCCCCAGCATTTT. Translating gives CASSFGGGGNQPQHF.

The rearrangement joins TRBV2 to TRBJ1-1, with D hard to call. This CDR3 has 15 residues. Per germline, CDR1 SNHLY and CDR2 FYNNEI. V lost 6 bases, J lost 1 base, and 15 bases lay in between. The CDR3 protein is CASRGLRGSNTEAFF. The DNA for the CDR3 is TGTGCCAGCAGGGGATTACGGGGATCGAACACTGAAGCTTTCTTT. Full variable domain (missing parts from reference TRBV2 and TRBJ1-1): EPEVTQTPSHQVTQMGQEVILRCVPISNHLYFYWYRQILGQKVEFLVSFYNNEISEKSEIFDDQFSVERPDGSNFTLKIRSTKLEDSAMYFCASRGLRGSNTEAFFGQGTRLTVV.

The genes are TRBV20-1 and TRBJ2-1; 10 bases agree with TRBD2. V shed 2 bases and J 8 bases; nucleotides not matched to a gene: 6. Per the germline V gene, CDR1 is DFQATT and CDR2 is SNEGSKA (reference sequence). This CDR3 is 14 amino acids long. The CDR3 loop is CSARLPSGGDEQFF. In DNA, the CDR3 is TGCAGTGCTAGACTCCCTAGCGGGGGTGATGAGCAGTTCTTC.

This clonotype was counted a few times. J is TRBJ1-2 and V is TRBV5-1; D not certain. Germline loops: CDR1 SGHRS, CDR2 YFSETQ. This CDR3 region has 13 residues. V was pared by 4 bases and J by 3 bases, with 10 bases between. The DNA of the CDR3 is TGCGCCAGCAGCCCCGCGGACCACTATGGCTACACCTTC. This codes for CASSPADHYGYTF.

The V and J genes are TRBV30 and TRBJ2-3; 9 bases match TRBD1. V dropped 0 bases and J dropped 2; count of bases not matched to a gene: 3. The CDR3 length is 15 residues. Germline CDR1 reads GTSNPN; CDR2 reads SVGIG (reference sequence). The CDR3 bases are TGTGCCTGGAGTGTAACAGGGGGCCCCACAGATACGCAGTATTTT. Translated, it gives CAWSVTGGPTDTQYF.

The chain joins TRBV19 to TRBJ1-2; D gene ambiguous. V gave up 5 bases and J gave up 1 base, with 8 bases separating them. This CDR3 is 13 amino acids long. Germline CDR1 and CDR2: LNHDA and SQIVND (reference sequence). The CDR3, as DNA: TGTGCCAGTAGTCCGGTGAATAACTATGGCTACACCTTC. Protein sequence: CASSPVNNYGYTF. The complete variable domain, with remaining parts taken from reference TRBV19 and TRBJ1-2, reads DGGITQSPKYLFRKEGQNVTLSCEQNLNHDAMYWYRQDPGQGLRLIYYSQIVNDFQKGDIAEGYSVSREKKESFPLTVTSAQKNPTAFYLCASSPVNNYGYTFGSGTRLTVV.

The chain couples TRBV20-1 to TRBJ2-3; 12 positions agree with TRBD2. The CDR3 is 15 residues long. V lost 2 bases, J lost 4 bases, and 4 bases stayed unmatched. Germline lookup yields CDR1 DFQATT and CDR2 SNEGSKA (reference sequence). The chain's CDR3 is CSARYSSGGADTQYF. The CDR3 DNA follows: TGCAGTGCTAGATATTCTAGCGGGGGGGCAGATACGCAGTATTTT.